The 27 T cell receptor beta chains below come from one sample, sequenced in a study of blood T cell repertoires in COVID-19. Assay: immunoSEQ multiplex PCR; the TCRdb copy retains only in-frame clones and omits some. The sample includes under 200,000 clones, approximately 85% of them seen just once. Input material: peripheral blood. These receptors all come from a woman of 80 years or more with acute or convalescent COVID-19.

The CDR3 region has the DNA TGTGCCAGCAGAGCCGATGAGTTGCCCACTGAAGCTTTCTTT. Translating it yields CASRADELPTEAFF. This rearrangement joins TRBV2 to TRBJ1-1; D ambiguous. Trimming stripped 6 bases from V and 4 bases from J, with 15 bases between. There are 14 residues in the CDR3. CDR1 and CDR2 from the germline V gene are SNHLY and FYNNEI.

This clone was detected only a few times. This chain uses TRBV6-7 with TRBJ2-7; tentative D call: TRBD2 (5 bases). TRBV6-7 is labeled an ORF, and its function is uncertain. The germline V and J ends were trimmed by 11 bases and 2 bases, with 19 bases remaining between them. The CDR3 runs to 14 residues. CDR3 protein: CARGQSGKTYEQYF. The CDR3 region has the DNA TGTGCCCGCGGCCAGTCCGGGAAGACCTACGAGCAGTACTTC.

CDR3 sequence: CASSSTGVRSPLHF. CDR3 coding DNA: TGTGCCAGCAGCTCAACAGGGGTAAGATCCCCCCTCCACTTT. The chain joins TRBV2 to TRBJ1-6; 7 positions agree with TRBD1. The germline V gene encodes CDR1 SNHLY and CDR2 FYNNEI. V was pared by 6 bases and J by 13 bases, with 12 bases of the junction left unmatched. The CDR3 loop spans 14 amino acids. The full variable domain, its missing parts supplied by reference TRBV2 and TRBJ1-6, is EPEVTQTPSHQVTQMGQEVILRCVPISNHLYFYWYRQILGQKVEFLVSFYNNEISEKSEIFDDQFSVERPDGSNFTLKIRSTKLEDSAMYFCASSSTGVRSPLHFGNGTRLTVT.

This sequence joins TRBV4-3 and TRBJ2-5; 7 bases are a match to TRBD1. Germline CDR1 reads LGHNA; CDR2 reads YSLEER. This CDR3 is built from 14 residues. The trim removed 0 bases at V and 5 bases at J, leaving 3 bases unmatched. The CDR3 nucleotides are TGCGCCAGCAGCCAAGACAGGGGGTATGAGACCCAGTACTTC. Encoded protein: CASSQDRGYETQYF.

The CDR3 DNA sequence: TGTGCCAGAAACCTTAACCCTCAGGGGCGAAATTCACCCCTCCACTTT. Translated, it gives CARNLNPQGRNSPLHF. This chain links TRBV24-1 with TRBJ1-6; maybe TRBD1 (6 bases). Per germline, CDR1 KGHDR and CDR2 SFDVKD. V was shortened by 11 bases and J by 7 bases, with 23 bases between the two germline ends. The length of the CDR3 is 16 residues.

The rearrangement uses TRBV29-1 and TRBJ1-4, with D maybe TRBD1 (6 bases). CDR3 length equals 15 residues. Germline lookup yields CDR1 SQVTM and CDR2 ANQGSEA. Trimming removed 4 bases from V and 4 bases from J, with 16 bases in between. As DNA, the CDR3 is TGCAGCGTTGTCGTCGGGGGGGCCGGTAATGAAAAACTGTTTTTT. This encodes CSVVVGGAGNEKLFF. Full variable domain (outside the CDR3, taken from reference TRBV29-1 and TRBJ1-4): SAVISQKPSRDICQRGTSLTIQCQVDSQVTMMFWYRQQPGQSLTLIATANQGSEATYESGFVIDKFPISRPNLTFSTLTVSNMSPEDSSIYLCSVVVGGAGNEKLFFGSGTQLSVL.

This clone was recorded only once. This chain connects TRBV7-8 to TRBJ1-5, with TRBD1 matching 9 bases. CDR1 and CDR2 (germline): SGHVS, FQNEAQ. This CDR3 is 17 amino acids long. Trimming cost V 3 bases and J 0 bases; bases outside gene matches: 6. DNA for the CDR3: TGTGCCAGCAGCTTCACCGGGACAGGGCTTAGCAATCAGCCCCAGCATTTT. Translating it yields CASSFTGTGLSNQPQHF.

In its sample, this clone was seen many times. The chain is built from TRBV10-1 and TRBJ1-1; a weak D match, TRBD1 (5 bases). The V end lost 6 bases, the J end lost 5 bases, and 13 bases lay between the germline ends. This CDR3 has 13 amino acids. Germline V CDR1 and CDR2: WNHNN, SYGVQD (reference sequence). This CDR3 reads CASSPQGSTEAFF. CDR3 nucleotides: TGCGCCAGCAGCCCCCAGGGTAGTACTGAAGCTTTCTTT.

V and J are TRBV19 and TRBJ2-3; the match to TRBD2 covers 8 bases. The CDR3 extends over 16 amino acids. CDR1 and CDR2 from the germline V gene are LNHDA and SQIVND (reference sequence). The ends lost 5 bases at V and 4 bases at J; junction bases unmatched: 11. CDR3 in DNA: TGTGCCAGTAGTTCATCCAGCGGGAGTAGTCCAGATACGCAGTATTTT. As protein: CASSSSSGSSPDTQYF.

The CDR3 sequence is CACLAGSYEQYF. CDR3 sequence (DNA): TGTGCCTGTCTAGCGGGGTCCTACGAGCAGTACTTC. The chain couples TRBV30 to TRBJ2-7; 9 bases fit TRBD2. V lost 6 bases to trimming and J lost 1 base; unmatched junction nucleotides: 1. Looked up from germline, CDR1 is GTSNPN and CDR2 is SVGIG (reference sequence). The CDR3 is made up of 12 amino acids.

In this sample, this clone turned up a few times. The sample carries other DNA sequences with the same CDR3. The chain carries TRBV18 and TRBJ1-1, with D possibly being TRBD1 (6 bases). The CDR3 consists of 12 residues. In germline, CDR1 is KGHSH, CDR2 LQKENI. Trimming removed 2 bases at V and 7 bases at J, with 8 bases between. This chain's CDR3 is CASSPRGGEAFF. Written as DNA, the CDR3 is TGTGCCAGCTCACCAAGGGGGGGTGAAGCTTTCTTT.

As to this clone: Other DNA variants within this sample encode the same CDR3. The chain has TRBV6-2 or TRBV6-3 and TRBJ2-3; D ambiguous. The germline gives CDR1 MNHEY, CDR2 SVGEGT. V lost 3 bases, J lost 4 bases, and 5 bases lay in between. The CDR3 extends over 12 amino acids. The CDR3 nucleotides are TGTGCCAGCAGTTATTGGCCAGATACGCAGTATTTT. Protein product: CASSYWPDTQYF.

The chain has TRBV7-2 and TRBJ2-1; TRBD2 agrees at 9 bases. The germline gives CDR1 SGHTA, CDR2 FQGNSA. V dropped 1 base and J dropped 10; count of bases not matched to a gene: 5. This CDR3 comprises 14 residues. CDR3 protein: CASSLGGRAPEQFF. CDR3 DNA sequence: TGTGCCAGCAGCTTAGGCGGGAGGGCCCCCGAGCAGTTCTTC.

The chain employs TRBV6-5 and TRBJ2-7, with 7 bases lining up with TRBD1. The CDR3 is made up of 14 amino acids. CDR1 and CDR2 from the germline V gene are MNHEY and SVGAGI. Losses at the gene ends were 5 bases for V and 2 bases for J; bases not matched to a gene: 6. Here the CDR3 reads CASSPRQGAYEQYF. Here the CDR3 DNA reads TGTGCCAGCAGTCCTAGACAGGGCGCCTACGAGCAGTACTTC.

The rearrangement links TRBV12-3 or TRBV12-4 to TRBJ2-5, with 8 bases fitting TRBD2. There are 13 residues in the CDR3. V shed 6 bases, J shed 3 bases, and the junction held 3 bases outside the gene matches. The CDR3 protein is CASSRTSKETQYF. The CDR3 bases are TGTGCCAGCAGCCGGACTAGCAAAGAGACCCAGTACTTC.

The sample holds one count of this clone. This rearrangement joins TRBV6-5 to TRBJ1-1, with D tentatively TRBD1 (6 bases). This CDR3 is built from 11 residues. CDR1 is MNHEY and CDR2 is SVGAGI in the germline V gene. The CDR3 sequence is CAIRGGTEAFF. CDR3 nucleotide sequence: TGTGCTATTAGGGGGGGCACTGAAGCTTTCTTT.

The sample holds one count of this clone. The V gene is TRBV19, the J gene TRBJ1-4; the match to TRBD1 covers 7 bases. CDR1 and CDR2 from the germline V gene are LNHDA and SQIVND (reference sequence). The ends lost 6 bases at V and 0 bases at J; junction bases unmatched: 7. The CDR3 consists of 16 residues. The CDR3, as DNA: TGTGCCAGTAGCAAAGGACAGGCTACAACTAATGAAAAACTGTTTTTT. It yields the protein CASSKGQATTNEKLFF.

The CDR3 sequence is CASSLTAGITGELFF. DNA for the CDR3: TGTGCCAGCAGCCTGACAGCGGGGATCACCGGGGAGCTGTTTTTT. J is TRBJ2-2 and V is TRBV3-1 (or the pseudogene TRBV3-2), with 7 bases identical to TRBD2. Germline V gives CDR1 LGHDT, CDR2 YNNKEL (reference sequence). The CDR3 runs to 15 residues. V was pared by 4 bases and J by 4 bases, with 6 bases of the junction left unmatched.

The chain employs TRBV18 and TRBJ2-1, with TRBD2 identical over 10 bases. Germline CDR1 is KGHSH and CDR2 is LQKENI. This CDR3 is built from 16 residues. Trimming at V came to 3 bases and at J to 4 bases, leaving 6 bases not matched to a gene. The CDR3: CASSPGLASEYNEQFF. Written as DNA, the CDR3 is TGTGCCAGCTCACCGGGACTAGCGTCGGAGTACAATGAGCAGTTCTTC. Supplemented by reference TRBV18 and TRBJ2-1, the full variable domain reads NAGVMQNPRHLVRRRGQEARLRCSPMKGHSHVYWYRQLPEEGLKFMVYLQKENIIDESGMPKERFSAEFPKEGPSILRIQQVVRGDSAAYFCASSPGLASEYNEQFFGPGTRLTVL.

The rearrangement links TRBV7-9 to TRBJ2-1; the match to TRBD2 covers 9 bases. The ends lost 5 bases at V and 6 bases at J; junction bases unmatched: 8. The CDR3 consists of 15 residues. CDR1 and CDR2 (germline): SEHNR, FQNEAQ (reference sequence). CDR3 DNA: TGTGCCAGCAGCAGGGCGGGGGGGCTGGTCAATGAGCAGTTCTTC. It codes for CASSRAGGLVNEQFF. The whole variable domain, remainder taken from reference TRBV7-9 and TRBJ2-1, is DTGVSQNPRHKITKRGQNVTFRCDPISEHNRLYWYRQTLGQGPEFLTYFQNEAQLEKSRLLSDRFSAERPKGSFSTLEIQRTEQGDSAMYLCASSRAGGLVNEQFFGPGTRLTVL.

In nucleotides, the CDR3 is TGCGCCAGCAGCCCTCTACTTTGGACTAGCGCGAGCTCCTACAATGAGCAGTTCTTC. Its protein product is CASSPLLWTSASSYNEQFF. The chain links TRBV5-1 to TRBJ2-1; 9 positions agree with TRBD2. The CDR3 has 19 residues. Unmatched junction bases numbered 14, after V lost 4 bases and J lost 0 bases. Germline V gene lookup returns CDR1 SGHRS and CDR2 YFSETQ.

In its sample, this clone was seen a few times. This chain uses TRBV10-3 with TRBJ1-5; 7 nucleotides align to TRBD1. Germline CDR1 reads ENHRY; CDR2 reads SYGVKD. CDR3 length: 13 residues. Germline trimming cut 4 bases from V and 7 bases from J; bases unmatched to any gene: 4. CDR3 amino acids: CAISAQGEQPQHF. The DNA for the CDR3 is TGTGCCATCAGTGCCCAGGGGGAACAGCCCCAGCATTTT.

This chain uses TRBV9 with TRBJ1-1, with 7 bases lining up with TRBD1. CDR1 SGDLS and CDR2 YYNGEE come from the germline V gene. J lost 0 bases, V lost 3 bases, and 5 bases had no gene match. The CDR3 is 15 amino acids. For the CDR3, the DNA is TGTGCCAGCAGCGCCACAGGGGCCATGAACACTGAAGCTTTCTTT. This codes for CASSATGAMNTEAFF.

V is TRBV19 and J is TRBJ2-3; TRBD2 aligns across 7 bases. Germline-derived CDR1 and CDR2 are LNHDA and SQIVND (reference sequence). The CDR3 length is 16 residues. Trimming removed 5 bases from V and 3 bases from J; junction bases left unmatched: 11. The CDR3 loop reads CASSVQRDAVTDTQYF. The DNA of the CDR3 is TGTGCCAGTAGTGTTCAGCGGGACGCGGTAACAGATACGCAGTATTTT. The full variable domain, rest sourced from reference TRBV19 and TRBJ2-3, is DGGITQSPKYLFRKEGQNVTLSCEQNLNHDAMYWYRQDPGQGLRLIYYSQIVNDFQKGDIAEGYSVSREKKESFPLTVTSAQKNPTAFYLCASSVQRDAVTDTQYFGPGTRLTVL.

In regard to this clone: Germline and junction disagree at one end, which may indicate a read error. The chain is built from TRBV27 and TRBJ2-7; D is possibly TRBD2 (5 bases). The CDR3 runs 14 residues. Germline values: CDR1 MNHEY, CDR2 SMNVEV (reference sequence). The CDR3 DNA sequence: TGTGCCAGCAGCCGGCGGAGGATGAGGTACGGGCAGTACTTC. It codes for CASSRRRMRYGQYF.

The chain combines TRBV5-1 with TRBJ1-4; 9 nucleotides line up with TRBD1. The germline V gene encodes CDR1 SGHRS and CDR2 YFSETQ. After removal of 0 bases from V and 7 bases from J, the junction contained 4 bases not matched to a gene. The CDR3 has 15 residues. The CDR3 protein is CASSLGDRVTEKLFF. The CDR3 DNA is TGCGCCAGCAGCTTGGGGGACAGGGTGACTGAAAAACTGTTTTTT.

V usage is TRBV18 and J usage is TRBJ1-1; D remains ambiguous. Germline CDR1 and CDR2: KGHSH and LQKENI. Deletions cut 2 bases from V and 1 base from J, with 5 bases between. CDR3 size: 13 residues. CDR3 protein: CASSPTENTEAFF. The CDR3 DNA sequence: TGTGCCAGCTCACCAACAGAGAACACTGAAGCTTTCTTT.